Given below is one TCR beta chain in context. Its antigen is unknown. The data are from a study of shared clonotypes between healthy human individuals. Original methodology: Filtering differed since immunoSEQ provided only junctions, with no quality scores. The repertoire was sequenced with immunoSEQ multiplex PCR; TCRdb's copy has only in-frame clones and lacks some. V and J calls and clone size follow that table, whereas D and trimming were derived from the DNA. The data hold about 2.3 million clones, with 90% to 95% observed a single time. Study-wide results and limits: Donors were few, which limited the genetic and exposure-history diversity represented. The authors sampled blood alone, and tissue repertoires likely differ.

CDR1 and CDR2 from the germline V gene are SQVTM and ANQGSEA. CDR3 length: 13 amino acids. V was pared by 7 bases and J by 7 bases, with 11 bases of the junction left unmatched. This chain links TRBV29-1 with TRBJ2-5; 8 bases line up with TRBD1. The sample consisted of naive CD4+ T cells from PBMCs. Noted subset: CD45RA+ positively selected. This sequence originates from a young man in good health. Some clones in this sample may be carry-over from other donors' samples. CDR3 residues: CSGGDRRGGTQYF. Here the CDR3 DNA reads TGCAGCGGCGGGGACAGGCGGGGAGGGACCCAGTACTTC.